This paragraph covers one T cell receptor beta chain sequence. Its cognate antigen is unknown. The CDR3 contains 15 residues. The J segment lost 5 bases and the V segment lost 4 bases, leaving 8 bases of the junction unmatched. CDR1 and CDR2 (germline): KGHSY, FQNENV. This specimen comes from a study of beta chain features in type 1 diabetes. Every participating donor gave one draw, a heparinised blood sample averaging about 120 mL. The study reverse transcribed the entire isolated RNA, so it sequenced expressed TCRB transcripts. Repertoires were generated with immunoSEQ multiplex PCR, while TCRdb's copy carries only in-frame clones and drops some. The sample has approximately 250,000 clones; 16% are singletons. Notes on the study in general: The study found fewer insertions and more deletions at VDJ junctions in type 1 diabetes patients. Compared with healthy donors, patients appeared to share more similar naive, central memory and regulatory TCRB repertoires. People with Type 1 diabetes carried modestly yet significantly shorter TCRB CDR3s in all four CD4+ subsets.

The chain uses TRBV16 and TRBJ1-2; TRBD1 matches 9 bases. The source of this sequence is a man aged 30-40 years with type 1 diabetes. What was sequenced was naive CD4+ T cells from blood. This chain's CDR3 is CASSPSQGAGYGYTF. The CDR3 DNA sequence: TGTGCCAGCAGCCCCTCACAGGGGGCAGGATATGGCTACACCTTC.